Listed below are T cell receptor beta chains from one sample, sequenced in a study of OX40 agonist ivuxolimab in advanced cancers. The table came from immunoSEQ multiplex PCR; TCRdb's copy has only in-frame clones and leaves some out. The sample includes tens of thousands of clones, 88% of them seen just once. This sample comprised CD4+ or CD8+ T cells sorted from blood, obtained in a trial of the OX40 agonist ivuxolimab. The receptors originated from an adult with an advanced solid tumor such as melanoma, head and neck, liver or kidney cancer. CDR3s include the opening cysteine and the closing phenylalanine or tryptophan.

V,J,CDR3
TRBV7-9,TRBJ1-5,CASGPWEGNNQPQHF
TRBV15,TRBJ1-1,CATRGGQVNTEAFF
TRBV19,TRBJ2-7,CASSPTGGPYEQYF
TRBV7-2,TRBJ1-1,CASSLSLGTGSTEAFF
TRBV7-2,TRBJ1-2,CASSVDENRGYTF
TRBV4-2,TRBJ1-5,CASSQQGDRFGSSQPQHF
TRBV6-5,TRBJ2-2,CASSPPGNSGELFF
TRBV19,TRBJ2-4,CASSIALMDIQYF
TRBV6-1,TRBJ1-2,CASNLYENYGYTF
TRBV28,TRBJ1-5,CASSFRGAAQPQHF
TRBV27,TRBJ2-7,CASSPLGEGRGYEQYF
TRBV7-3,TRBJ2-1,CASSPYREAGEQFF
TRBV9,TRBJ2-7,CASSVDLGPYEQYF
TRBV28,TRBJ2-5,CAVRGPYNQETQYF
TRBV10-3,TRBJ1-1,CAISWTGLTEAFF
TRBV19,TRBJ1-6,CASSGGGLFGSPLHF
TRBV6-1,TRBJ1-2,CASSSGRRNYGYTF
TRBV28,TRBJ1-2,CASSLPQGAGGYGYTF
TRBV7-9,TRBJ2-2,CASSVQDMVTGELFF
TRBV6-6,TRBJ1-3,CASSRDPGNTIYF
TRBV14,TRBJ2-3,CASSPQLGSTDTQYF
TRBV11-1,TRBJ2-1,CASSPGDVSSYNEQFF
TRBV7-2,TRBJ1-1,CASSWTGSLEAEAFF
TRBV7-2,TRBJ2-1,CASSPQGNEQFF
TRBV11-1,TRBJ1-2,CASSPDVGGQLYGYTF
TRBV7-9,TRBJ2-3,CASSAGPGQINSDTQYF
TRBV5-5,TRBJ2-5,CASSLEGTETQYF
TRBV7-8,TRBJ2-5,CASSPGTGLGTQYF
TRBV7-2,TRBJ2-3,CASSAEGWGNTDTQYF